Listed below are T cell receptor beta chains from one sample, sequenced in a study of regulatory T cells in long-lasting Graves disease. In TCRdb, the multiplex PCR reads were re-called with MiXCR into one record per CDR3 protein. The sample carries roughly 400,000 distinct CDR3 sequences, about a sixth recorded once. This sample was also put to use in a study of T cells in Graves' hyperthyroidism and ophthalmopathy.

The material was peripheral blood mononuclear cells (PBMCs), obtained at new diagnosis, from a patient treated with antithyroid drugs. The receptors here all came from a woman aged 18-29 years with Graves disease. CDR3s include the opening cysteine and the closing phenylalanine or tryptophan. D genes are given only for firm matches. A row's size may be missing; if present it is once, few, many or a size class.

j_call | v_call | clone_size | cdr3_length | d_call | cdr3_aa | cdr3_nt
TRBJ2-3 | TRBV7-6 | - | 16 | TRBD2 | CASSLEPSGGTDTQYF | TGTGCCAGCAGCTTAGAGCCTAGCGGAGGTACAGATACGCAGTATTTT
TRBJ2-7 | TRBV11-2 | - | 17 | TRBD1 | CASSPATRGQGPYEQYF | TGTGCCAGCTCACCAGCGACCAGAGGACAGGGGCCCTACGAGCAGTACTTC
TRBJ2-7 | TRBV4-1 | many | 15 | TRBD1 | CASSSPRDRGGEQYF | TGCGCCAGCAGCTCCCCCCGGGACAGGGGTGGTGAGCAGTACTTC
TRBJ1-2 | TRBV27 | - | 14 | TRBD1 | CASSLDRDRYGYTF | TGTGCCAGCAGCCTCGACAGGGATCGCTATGGCTACACCTTC
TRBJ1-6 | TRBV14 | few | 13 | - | CASSQESVSPLHF | TGTGCCAGCAGCCAAGAGAGTGTGTCACCCCTCCACTTT
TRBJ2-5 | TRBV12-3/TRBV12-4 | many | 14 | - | CASTQGGVWGTQYF | TGTGCCAGCACCCAAGGGGGGGTTTGGGGCACCCAGTACTTC
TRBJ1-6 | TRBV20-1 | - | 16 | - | CSAREVSGANNSPLHF | TGCAGTGCTAGAGAAGTATCGGGTGCGAATAATTCACCCCTCCACTTT
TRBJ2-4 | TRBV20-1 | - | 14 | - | CSGATTLQVNIRYF | TGCAGTGGCGCGACAACGCTGCAAGTAAACATTCGGTACTTC
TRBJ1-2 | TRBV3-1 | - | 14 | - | CASSQARGADGYTF | TGTGCCAGCAGCCAAGCGCGGGGGGCGGATGGCTACACCTTC
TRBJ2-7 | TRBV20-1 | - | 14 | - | CSASLALHSYEQYF | TGCAGTGCTAGTCTAGCGCTACACTCCTACGAGCAGTACTTC
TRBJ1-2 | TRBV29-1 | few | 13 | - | CSVANRVDYGYTF | TGCAGCGTTGCCAACAGGGTAGACTATGGCTACACCTTC
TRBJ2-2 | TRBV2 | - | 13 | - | CASRGTGPGELFF | TGTGCCAGCCGCGGTACAGGACCCGGGGAGCTGTTTTTT
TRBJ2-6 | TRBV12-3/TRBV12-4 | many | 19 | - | CASSSTPGHSDSGANVLTF | TGTGCCAGCAGCTCCACGCCGGGACACTCAGACTCTGGGGCCAACGTCCTGACTTTC
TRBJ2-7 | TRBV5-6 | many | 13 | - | CASTSSDSYEQYF | TGTGCCAGCACCTCATCGGATTCCTACGAGCAGTACTTC
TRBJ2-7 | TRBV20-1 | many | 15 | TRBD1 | CSARVQDRGRFEQYF | TGCAGTGCTAGAGTCCAGGACAGGGGGCGGTTCGAGCAGTACTTC
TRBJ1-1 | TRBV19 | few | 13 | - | CASSIGGSVEAFF | TGTGCCAGTAGTATAGGGGGGTCTGTCGAAGCTTTCTTT
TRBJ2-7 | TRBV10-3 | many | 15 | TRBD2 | CAIRETSGRYYEQYF | TGTGCCATCAGGGAGACTAGCGGAAGATACTACGAGCAGTACTTC
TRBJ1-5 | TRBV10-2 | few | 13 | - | CASSDFGNQPQHF | TGCGCCAGCAGTGATTTTGGAAATCAGCCCCAGCATTTT
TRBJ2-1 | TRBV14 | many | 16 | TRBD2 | CASSRYSGSGDNEQFF | TGTGCCAGCAGCCGCTATAGCGGGAGTGGTGACAATGAGCAGTTCTTC
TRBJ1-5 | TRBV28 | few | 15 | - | CASSLSWVSGQPQHF | TGTGCCAGCAGTTTATCCTGGGTAAGCGGTCAGCCCCAGCATTTT
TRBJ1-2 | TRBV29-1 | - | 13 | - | CSVESGTRYGYTF | TGCAGCGTTGAGAGTGGAACTCGCTATGGCTACACCTTC
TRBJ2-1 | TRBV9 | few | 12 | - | CASSGWGYEQFF | TGTGCCAGCAGCGGATGGGGTTATGAGCAGTTCTTC
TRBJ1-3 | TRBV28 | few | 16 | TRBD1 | CASSLSRTGPGNTIYF | TGTGCCAGCAGTTTATCCCGGACAGGGCCTGGAAACACCATATATTTT
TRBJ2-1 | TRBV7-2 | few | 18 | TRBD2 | CASSQPGVAGWPFYEQFF | TGTGCCAGCAGCCAACCGGGGGTAGCGGGATGGCCCTTCTATGAGCAGTTCTTC
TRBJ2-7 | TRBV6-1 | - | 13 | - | CASSNRSPAEQYF | TGTGCCAGCAGTAATAGGTCTCCGGCCGAGCAGTACTTC
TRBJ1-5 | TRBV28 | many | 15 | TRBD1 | CASSPWTGGMEPQHF | TGTGCCAGCAGTCCCTGGACAGGGGGCATGGAGCCCCAGCATTTT
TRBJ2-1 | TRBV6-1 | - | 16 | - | CASSTPRGNTYNEQFF | TGTGCCAGCAGTACACCGCGCGGGAACACCTACAATGAGCAGTTCTTC
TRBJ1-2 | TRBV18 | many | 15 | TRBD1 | CASSPRQGATFGYTF | TGTGCCAGCTCACCACGTCAGGGGGCGACTTTTGGCTACACCTTC
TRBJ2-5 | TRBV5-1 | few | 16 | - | CASSLVGRATQETQYF | TGCGCCAGCAGCTTGGTGGGCAGGGCCACCCAAGAGACCCAGTACTTC
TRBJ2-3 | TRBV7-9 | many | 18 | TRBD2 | CASSLDAFEGGNTDTQYF | TGTGCCAGCAGCTTAGATGCTTTCGAGGGAGGGAACACAGATACGCAGTATTTT
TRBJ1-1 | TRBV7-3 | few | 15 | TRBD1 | CASSPTGGRDTEAFF | TGTGCCAGCAGCCCTACAGGGGGCAGGGACACTGAAGCTTTCTTT
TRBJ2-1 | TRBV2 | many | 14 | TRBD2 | CASKVREVSNEQFF | TGTGCCAGCAAGGTGCGGGAGGTGAGCAATGAGCAGTTCTTC
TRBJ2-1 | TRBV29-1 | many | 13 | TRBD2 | CSVDGPSGNEQFF | TGCAGCGTTGACGGGCCTAGCGGCAATGAGCAGTTCTTC
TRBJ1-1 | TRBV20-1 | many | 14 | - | CSAPRGGGGTEAFF | TGCAGTGCTCCCCGAGGTGGGGGAGGGACTGAAGCTTTCTTT
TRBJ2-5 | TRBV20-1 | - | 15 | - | CSAPKGGTAQETQYF | TGCAGTGCACCGAAGGGTGGGACGGCCCAAGAGACCCAGTACTTC
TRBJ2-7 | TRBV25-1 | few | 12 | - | CASKGGEYEQYF | TGTGCCAGCAAGGGGGGGGAGTACGAGCAGTACTTC
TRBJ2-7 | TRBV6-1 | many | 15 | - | CASSRGTGDSYEQYF | TGTGCCAGCAGCCGGGGGACTGGAGACTCCTACGAGCAGTACTTC
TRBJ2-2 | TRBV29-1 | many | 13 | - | CSVGEGMAGELFF | TGCAGCGTTGGAGAGGGGATGGCCGGGGAGCTGTTTTTT
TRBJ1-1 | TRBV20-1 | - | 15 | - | CSARAATWENTEAFF | TGCAGTGCTAGAGCCGCGACCTGGGAGAACACTGAAGCTTTCTTT
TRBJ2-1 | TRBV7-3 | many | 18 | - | CASSTLGIGGGSYNEQFF | TGTGCCAGCAGCACTTTAGGGATAGGGGGAGGCTCCTACAATGAGCAGTTCTTC
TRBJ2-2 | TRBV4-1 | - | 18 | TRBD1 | CASSRTNLGQGADGELFF | TGCGCCAGCAGCCGTACCAACCTGGGACAGGGGGCAGACGGGGAGCTGTTTTTT
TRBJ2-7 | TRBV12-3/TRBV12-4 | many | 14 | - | CASSFGDSSYEQYF | TGTGCCAGCAGTTTTGGGGACTCTTCCTACGAGCAGTACTTC
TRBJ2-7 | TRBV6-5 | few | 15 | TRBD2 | CASSYSTSGSGEQYF | TGTGCCAGCAGTTACTCGACTAGCGGGAGTGGTGAGCAGTACTTC
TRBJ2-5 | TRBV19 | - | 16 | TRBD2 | CASSIDPGLAGATQYF | TGTGCCAGTAGTATAGACCCGGGACTAGCGGGAGCTACCCAGTACTTC
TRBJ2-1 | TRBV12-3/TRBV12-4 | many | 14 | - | CASSLMFGGWEQFF | TGTGCCAGCAGCCTAATGTTCGGGGGCTGGGAGCAGTTCTTC
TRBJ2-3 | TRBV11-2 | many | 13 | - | CASSQQGTDTQYF | TGTGCCAGCAGCCAACAGGGCACAGATACGCAGTATTTT
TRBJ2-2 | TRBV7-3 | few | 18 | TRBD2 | CASSLKASGRRNTGELFF | TGTGCCAGCAGCTTAAAAGCTAGCGGGAGAAGGAACACCGGGGAGCTGTTTTTT
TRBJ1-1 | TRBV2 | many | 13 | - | CASNWQMNTEAFF | TGTGCCAGCAATTGGCAGATGAACACTGAAGCTTTCTTT
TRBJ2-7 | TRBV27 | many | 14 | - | CASSRYRSSYEQYF | TGTGCCAGTTCAAGGTACAGGAGCTCCTACGAGCAGTACTTC
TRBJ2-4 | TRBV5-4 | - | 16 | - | CASSLGQRQRGNIQYF | TGTGCCAGCAGCTTGGGCCAGAGACAGAGGGGGAACATTCAGTACTTC
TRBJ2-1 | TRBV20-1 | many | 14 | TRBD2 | CSASSGSHYNEQFF | TGCAGTGCTTCAAGCGGGAGTCACTACAATGAGCAGTTCTTC
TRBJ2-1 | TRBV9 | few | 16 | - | CASSVGSLRSYNEQFF | TGTGCCAGCAGCGTAGGATCCCTAAGGTCATACAATGAGCAGTTCTTC
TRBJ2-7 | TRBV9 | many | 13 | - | CASSPGDIYEQYF | TGTGCCAGCAGCCCGGGGGACATCTACGAGCAGTACTTC